This TCR beta chain was found in a study of immune evolution from preneoplasia to lung adenocarcinoma. Study-level points and caveats: Later-stage lesions appeared to have more T cells, more diversity, less clonality.

In the case of this clone: What it binds is unknown.

The assay was immunoSEQ multiplex PCR, and TCRdb's table has in-frame clones only and misses some. The sample lists about 7,800 clones; approximately 78% were seen once. This clonotype was sampled from an older donor with lung adenocarcinoma. The sequenced sample was FFPE minimally invasive lung adenocarcinoma tissue.

CDR3 DNA sequence: TGTGCCTGGAGGACCACGGGAAATGGAAACACCATATATTTT. Its protein is CAWRTTGNGNTIYF. This chain connects TRBV30 to TRBJ1-3, with unresolved D. This CDR3 contains 14 residues. CDR1 GTSNPN and CDR2 SVGIG come from the germline V gene (reference sequence). Trimming removed 3 bases from V and 3 bases from J, with 12 bases in between.